This entry features one T cell receptor (beta chain) sequence. MiXCR was run by TCRdb on the RT-PCR reads, yielding one entry per CDR3 protein. The repertoire includes more than 600,000 distinct CDR3 sequences, 12% to 15% of them detected once, and just over 3.5% sits in the top ten. This TCR came from a female donor in good health, serving as a healthy control. Sequenced sample: memory CD4+ T cells from blood.

CDR3 DNA: TGTGCCAGTAAATATAACCGAGAGAACACTGAAGCTTTCTTT. This sequence encodes CASKYNRENTEAFF. The chain recombines TRBV6-1 with TRBJ1-1; D unresolved. Looked up from germline, CDR1 is MNHNS and CDR2 is SASEGT. The CDR3 sequence is 14 residues long. The V end lost 9 bases, the J end lost 1 base, and 15 bases lay between the germline ends.